The clone carrying this TCR beta chain was detected only a few times. Its antigen is unidentified. Production of TCR cDNA was by 5'RACE template switching, which also added a universal primer site and UMIs. TCRdb independently ran MiXCR on the 5' RACE reads; one entry per CDR3 protein. The table shows about 340,000 distinct CDR3 sequences, with 4% occurring only once. This entry comes from a study of T cells after yellow fever vaccination. Findings of the study overall: Some clonotypes, a small share, were shared between CD4 and CD8 compartments.

Source: PBMCs, taken 5 days after the yellow fever booster vaccination. This sequence was found in a man between 18 and 35 years old who received the YFV17D yellow fever vaccine.

Written as DNA, the CDR3 is TGTGCCAGTCGACAGGGTCACGAGCAGTACGTC. The encoded protein is CASRQGHEQYV. The chain joins TRBV6-1 to TRBJ2-7; 7 bases agree with TRBD1. The CDR3 length is 11 residues. Germline V gene data show CDR1 as MNHNS and CDR2 as SASEGT. After removal of 9 bases from V and 5 bases from J, the junction contained 4 bases not matched to a gene.